This TCR beta chain was observed in a study of T cells after yellow fever vaccination. The wider study: Libraries from low-cell-number fractions were prepared with the SMART-Seq v4 Ultra Low Input RNA kit. Study-level results: Clonotypes found in both CD4 and CD8 compartments made up a small share. Reappearing after the booster were most of the clones from primary vaccination (approximately 96% CD4, approximately 88% CD8).

This clonotype was detected only a few times. Its antigen is as yet unknown. Production of TCR cDNA was by 5'RACE template switching, which also added a universal primer site and UMIs. In TCRdb, the 5' RACE reads were re-called with MiXCR into one record per CDR3 protein. The sample contains some 500,000 distinct CDR3 sequences, around an eighth of which appear only once. The material was PBMCs, obtained on the day of the yellow fever booster vaccination. The source of this sequence is a man aged 25 to 45 who received the YFV17D yellow fever vaccine.

CDR3: CASSWGTASYEQYF. CDR3 bases: TGTGCCAGCAGCTGGGGGACGGCCTCCTACGAGCAGTACTTC. The chain employs TRBV5-6 and TRBJ2-7; the D call may be TRBD1 or TRBD2 (5 bases each). V lost 3 bases and J 0 bases, leaving 10 bases between the germline ends. The CDR3 is 14 amino acids. Looked up from germline, CDR1 is SGHDT and CDR2 is YYEEEE. Complete variable domain (other parts from reference TRBV5-6 and TRBJ2-7): DAGVTQSPTHLIKTRGQQVTLRCSPKSGHDTVSWYQQALGQGPQFIFQYYEEEERQRGNFPDRFSGHQFPNYSSELNVNALLLGDSALYLCASSWGTASYEQYFGPGTRLTVT.